This TCR beta chain was sequenced in a study of T-cell reconstitution after alpha-beta-depleted transplantation in children. In regard to this clonotype: Its antigen is undetermined.

Unique molecular identifiers tagged the TCRbeta library. TCRdb fed the PCR reads into MiXCR, producing one record per CDR3 protein. The sample has a few hundred thousand distinct CDR3 sequences; roughly two fifths are singletons. Per germline, CDR1 WSHSY and CDR2 SAAADI. The CDR3 runs to 14 residues. Trimming at V came to 4 bases and at J to 6 bases, leaving 4 bases not matched to a gene. Study-wide findings and caveats: Once a year had passed after transplant, T-cell counts and diversity came mostly from newly produced T cells.

The specimen was PBMCs, collected before TCRalphabeta/CD19-depleted stem cell transplant. The V gene is TRBV10-2, the J gene TRBJ2-4; 9 bases line up with TRBD2. The receptor comes from a girl aged 2 to 10 with aplastic anemia, due to receive a stem cell transplant. The CDR3 sequence is CASSAGTSLNIQYF. The CDR3 bases are TGCGCCAGCAGTGCGGGGACTAGCTTAAACATTCAGTACTTC.